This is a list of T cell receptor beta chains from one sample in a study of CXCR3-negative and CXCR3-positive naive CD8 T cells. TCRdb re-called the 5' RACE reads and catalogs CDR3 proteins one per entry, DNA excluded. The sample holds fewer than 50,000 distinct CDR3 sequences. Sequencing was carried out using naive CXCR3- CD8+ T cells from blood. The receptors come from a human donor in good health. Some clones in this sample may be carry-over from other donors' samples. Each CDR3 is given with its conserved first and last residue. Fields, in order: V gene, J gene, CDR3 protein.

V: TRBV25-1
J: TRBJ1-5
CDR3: CASDVIPGQGSDQPQHF

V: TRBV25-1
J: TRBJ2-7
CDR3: CASSERSRDSYEQYF

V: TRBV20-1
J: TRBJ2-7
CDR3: CSANEGQGVYEQYF

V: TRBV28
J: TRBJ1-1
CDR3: CATEDLDTEAFF

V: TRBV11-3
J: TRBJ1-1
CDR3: CASSLVGFVRGTEAFF

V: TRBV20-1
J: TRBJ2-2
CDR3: CSAIDRGSNTGELFF

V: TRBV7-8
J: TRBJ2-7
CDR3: CASSPSAYEQYF

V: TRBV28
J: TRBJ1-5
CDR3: CASSSQVSNQPQHF

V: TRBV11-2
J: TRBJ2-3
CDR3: CASSPFQSPLTSGRLDTQYF

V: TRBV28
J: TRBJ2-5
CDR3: CDSNLAGGKETQYF

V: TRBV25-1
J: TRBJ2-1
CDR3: CASSESTGPSYNEQFF

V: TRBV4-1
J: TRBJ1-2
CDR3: CASSQVLDTNYGYTF

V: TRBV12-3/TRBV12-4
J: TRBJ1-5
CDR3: CASSSDYSNQPQHF

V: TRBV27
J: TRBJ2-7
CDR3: CASRLFPGTSAAYEQYF

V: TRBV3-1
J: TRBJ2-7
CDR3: CASSQVVGGSSYEQYF

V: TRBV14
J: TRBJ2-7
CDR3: CASSRTASGSGDEQYF

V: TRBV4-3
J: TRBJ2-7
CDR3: CASSQDQGYEQYF

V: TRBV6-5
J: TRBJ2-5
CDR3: CASSPGLAGETQYF

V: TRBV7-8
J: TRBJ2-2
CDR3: CASSLRTIPGELFF

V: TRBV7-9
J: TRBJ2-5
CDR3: CASSFLDGGETQYF